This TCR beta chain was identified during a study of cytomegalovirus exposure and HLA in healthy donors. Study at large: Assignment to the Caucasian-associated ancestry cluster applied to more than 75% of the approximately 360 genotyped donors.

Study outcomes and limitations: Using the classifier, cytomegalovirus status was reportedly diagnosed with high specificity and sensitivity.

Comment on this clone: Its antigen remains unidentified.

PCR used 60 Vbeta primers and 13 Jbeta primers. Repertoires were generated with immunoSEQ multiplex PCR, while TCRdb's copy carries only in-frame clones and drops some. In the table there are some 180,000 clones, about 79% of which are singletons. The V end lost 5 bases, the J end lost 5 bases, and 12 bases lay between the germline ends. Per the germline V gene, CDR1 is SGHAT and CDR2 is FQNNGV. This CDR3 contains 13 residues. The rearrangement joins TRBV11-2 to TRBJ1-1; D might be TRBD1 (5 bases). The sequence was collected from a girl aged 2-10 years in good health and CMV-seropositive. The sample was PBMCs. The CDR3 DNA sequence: TGTGCCAGCAGCCTCGTCGGGGGAACTGAAGCTTTCTTT. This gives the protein CASSLVGGTEAFF.